The source of this T cell receptor (beta chain) is a study of blood T cells in healthy people across ages. The use of a sample-barcoded 5' primer and a J-beta primer mix characterized a second PCR of about 6 to 11 cycles. Using its own MiXCR run on the 5' RACE reads, TCRdb lists one record per CDR3 protein. The table lists 1.5 million or so distinct CDR3 sequences, around 42% of them singletons, with roughly 7.9% in the top ten. The CDR3 runs 15 residues. With V trimmed by 6 bases and J by 5 bases, 10 bases remained unmatched. Germline CDR1 SQVTM, CDR2 ANQGSEA. The receptor's source is a woman under 30 in good health. Sample: blood. The gene calls are TRBV29-1 and TRBJ2-2, with 9 bases aligning to TRBD1. The CDR3 sequence: CSVIDRGDRTGELFF. The CDR3 DNA reads as TGCAGCGTCATTGACAGGGGGGATCGGACCGGGGAGCTGTTTTTT.